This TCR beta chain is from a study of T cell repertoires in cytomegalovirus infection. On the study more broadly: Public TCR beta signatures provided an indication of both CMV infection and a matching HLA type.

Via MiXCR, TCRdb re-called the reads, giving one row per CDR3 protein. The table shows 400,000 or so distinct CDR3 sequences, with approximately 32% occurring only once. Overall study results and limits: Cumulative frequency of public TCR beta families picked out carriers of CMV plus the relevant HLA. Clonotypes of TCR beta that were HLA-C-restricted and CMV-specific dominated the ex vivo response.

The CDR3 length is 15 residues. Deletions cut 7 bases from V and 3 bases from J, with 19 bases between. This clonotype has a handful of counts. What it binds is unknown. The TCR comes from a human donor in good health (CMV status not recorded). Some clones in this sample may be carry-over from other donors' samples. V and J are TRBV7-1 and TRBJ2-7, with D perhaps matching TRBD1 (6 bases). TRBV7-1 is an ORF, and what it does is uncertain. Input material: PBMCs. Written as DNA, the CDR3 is TGTGCCAGCACCAAATTTCCACAGGGCTTCTACGAGCAGTACTTC. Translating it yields CASTKFPQGFYEQYF.